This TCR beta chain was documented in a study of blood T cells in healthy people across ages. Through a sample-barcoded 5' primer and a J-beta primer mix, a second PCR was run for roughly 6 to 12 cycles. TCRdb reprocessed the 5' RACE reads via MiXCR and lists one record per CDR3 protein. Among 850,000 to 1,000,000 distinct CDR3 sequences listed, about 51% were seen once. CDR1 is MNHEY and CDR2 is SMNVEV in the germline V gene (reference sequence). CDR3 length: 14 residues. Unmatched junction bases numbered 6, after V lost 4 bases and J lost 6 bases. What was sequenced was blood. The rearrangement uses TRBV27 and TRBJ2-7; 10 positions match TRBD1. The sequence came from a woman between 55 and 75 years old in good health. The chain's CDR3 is CASSSLRDRGEQYF. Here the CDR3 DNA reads TGTGCCAGCAGTTCCCTCCGGGACAGGGGCGAGCAGTACTTC.